This T cell receptor beta chain is drawn from a study of T cells after yellow fever vaccination. Study results and limitations: Primary-vaccination clones mostly resurfaced post-booster (96% CD4, roughly 90% CD8).

Trimming cost V 5 bases and J 0 bases; bases outside gene matches: 6. The CDR3 runs 15 residues. Germline lookup yields CDR1 DFQATT and CDR2 SNEGSKA (reference sequence). TCRdb re-called the 5' RACE reads through MiXCR, storing one row per CDR3 protein. The sample shows 620,000 or so distinct CDR3 sequences, about a sixth of them seen only once. With regard to this clonotype: Its matching antigen is unknown.

Sample: PBMCs, taken 4 to 5 days after the first yellow fever vaccination. This sequence originates from a man younger than 35 who received the YFV17D yellow fever vaccine. The chain uses TRBV20-1 and TRBJ1-5, with 8 nucleotides matching TRBD1. CDR3 sequence (DNA): TGCAGTGCTCACGGGACAGGTTATAGCAATCAGCCCCAGCATTTT. This codes for CSAHGTGYSNQPQHF.